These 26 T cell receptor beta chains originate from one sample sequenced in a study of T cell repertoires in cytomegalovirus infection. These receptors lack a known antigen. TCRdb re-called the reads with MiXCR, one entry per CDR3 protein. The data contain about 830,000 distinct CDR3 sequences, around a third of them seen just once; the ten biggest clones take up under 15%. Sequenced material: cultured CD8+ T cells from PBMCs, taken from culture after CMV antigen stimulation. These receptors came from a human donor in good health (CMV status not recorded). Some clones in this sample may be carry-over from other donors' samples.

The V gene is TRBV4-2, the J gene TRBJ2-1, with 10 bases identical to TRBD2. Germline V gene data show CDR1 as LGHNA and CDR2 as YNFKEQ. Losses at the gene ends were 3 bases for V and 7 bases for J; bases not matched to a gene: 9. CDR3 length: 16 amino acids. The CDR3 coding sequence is TGTGCCAGCAGCCAGGGTCCAGCGGGGGGGTTGAATGAGCAGTTCTTC. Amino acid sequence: CASSQGPAGGLNEQFF.

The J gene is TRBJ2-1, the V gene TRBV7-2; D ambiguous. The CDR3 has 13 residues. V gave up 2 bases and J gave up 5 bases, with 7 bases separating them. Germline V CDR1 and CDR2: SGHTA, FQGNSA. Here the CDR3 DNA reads TGTGCCAGCAGCTTATTGCTCGACAATGAGCAGTTCTTC. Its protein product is CASSLLLDNEQFF.

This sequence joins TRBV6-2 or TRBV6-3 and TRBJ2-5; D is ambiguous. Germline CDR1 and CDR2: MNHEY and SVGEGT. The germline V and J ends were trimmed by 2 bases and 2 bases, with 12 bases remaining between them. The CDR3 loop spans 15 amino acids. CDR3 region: CASSYRLGRQETQYF. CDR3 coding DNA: TGTGCCAGCAGTTACCGGCTGGGCAGACAAGAGACCCAGTACTTC.

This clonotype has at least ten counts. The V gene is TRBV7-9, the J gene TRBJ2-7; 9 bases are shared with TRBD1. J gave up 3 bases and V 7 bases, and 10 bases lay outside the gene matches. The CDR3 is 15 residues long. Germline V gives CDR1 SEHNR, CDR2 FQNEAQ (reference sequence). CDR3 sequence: CASTPSAGQGYEQYF. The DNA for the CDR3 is TGTGCCAGCACCCCTAGCGCGGGACAGGGCTACGAGCAGTACTTC.

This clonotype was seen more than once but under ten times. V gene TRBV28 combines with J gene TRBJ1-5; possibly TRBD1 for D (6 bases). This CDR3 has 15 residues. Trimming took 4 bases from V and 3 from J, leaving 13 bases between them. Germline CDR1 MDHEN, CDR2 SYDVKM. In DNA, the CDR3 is TGTGCCAGCAGTTACCTCGGGGGCTTCAATCAGCCCCAGCATTTT. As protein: CASSYLGGFNQPQHF.

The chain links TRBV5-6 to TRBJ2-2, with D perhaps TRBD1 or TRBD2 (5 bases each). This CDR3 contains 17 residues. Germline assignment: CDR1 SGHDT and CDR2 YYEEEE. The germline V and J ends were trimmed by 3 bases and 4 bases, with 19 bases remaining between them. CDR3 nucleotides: TGTGCCAGCAGCTCCCGGGACCTTCTCCGGGGCACCGGGGAGCTGTTTTTT. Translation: CASSSRDLLRGTGELFF. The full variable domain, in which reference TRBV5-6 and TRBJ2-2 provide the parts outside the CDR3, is DAGVTQSPTHLIKTRGQQVTLRCSPKSGHDTVSWYQQALGQGPQFIFQYYEEEERQRGNFPDRFSGHQFPNYSSELNVNALLLGDSALYLCASSSRDLLRGTGELFFGEGSRLTVL.

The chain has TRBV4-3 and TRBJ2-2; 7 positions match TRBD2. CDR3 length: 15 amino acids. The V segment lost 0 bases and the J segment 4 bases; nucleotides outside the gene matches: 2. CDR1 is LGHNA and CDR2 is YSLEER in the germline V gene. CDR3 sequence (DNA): TGCGCCAGCAGCCAAGATTGGGGGGGCACCGGGGAGCTGTTTTTT. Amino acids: CASSQDWGGTGELFF.

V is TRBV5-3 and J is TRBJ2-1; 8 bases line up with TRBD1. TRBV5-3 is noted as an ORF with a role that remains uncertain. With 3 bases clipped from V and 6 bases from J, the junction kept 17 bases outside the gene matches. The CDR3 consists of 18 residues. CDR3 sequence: CARSSRTGQGERGNEQFF. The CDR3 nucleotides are TGTGCCAGAAGCTCCCGGACAGGACAGGGTGAGAGGGGCAATGAGCAGTTCTTC.

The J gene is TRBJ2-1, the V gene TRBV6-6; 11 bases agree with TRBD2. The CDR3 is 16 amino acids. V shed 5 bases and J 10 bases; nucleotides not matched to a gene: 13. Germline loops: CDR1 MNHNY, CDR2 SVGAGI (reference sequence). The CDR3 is CASSASIAGGLNEQFF. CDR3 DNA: TGTGCCAGCAGTGCGAGCATAGCGGGGGGGCTTAACGAGCAGTTCTTC.

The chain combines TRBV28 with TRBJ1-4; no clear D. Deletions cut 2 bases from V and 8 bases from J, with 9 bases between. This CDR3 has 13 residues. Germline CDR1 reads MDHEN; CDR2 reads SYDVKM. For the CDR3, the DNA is TGTGCCAGCAGTTTACACCCGAGGGAAAAACTGTTTTTT. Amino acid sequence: CASSLHPREKLFF.

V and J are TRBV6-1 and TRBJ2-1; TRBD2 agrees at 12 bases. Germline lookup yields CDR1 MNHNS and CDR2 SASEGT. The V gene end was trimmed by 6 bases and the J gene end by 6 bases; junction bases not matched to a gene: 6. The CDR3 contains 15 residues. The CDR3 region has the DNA TGTGCCAGCAGAGCTCTAGCGGGGGGGCCCAATGAGCAGTTCTTC. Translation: CASRALAGGPNEQFF.

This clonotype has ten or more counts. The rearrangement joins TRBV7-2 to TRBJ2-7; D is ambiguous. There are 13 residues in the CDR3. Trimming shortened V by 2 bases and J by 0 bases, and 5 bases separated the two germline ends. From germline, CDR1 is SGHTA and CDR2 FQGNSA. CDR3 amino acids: CASSLIDSYEQYF. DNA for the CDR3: TGTGCCAGCAGCTTAATTGACTCCTACGAGCAGTACTTC.

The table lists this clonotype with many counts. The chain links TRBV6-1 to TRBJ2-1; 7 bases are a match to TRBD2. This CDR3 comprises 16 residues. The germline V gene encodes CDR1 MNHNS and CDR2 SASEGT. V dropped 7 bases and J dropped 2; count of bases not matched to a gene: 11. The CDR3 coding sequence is TGTGCCAGCACCCCAGATGGACTAGAGACCTACAATGAGCAGTTCTTC. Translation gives CASTPDGLETYNEQFF.

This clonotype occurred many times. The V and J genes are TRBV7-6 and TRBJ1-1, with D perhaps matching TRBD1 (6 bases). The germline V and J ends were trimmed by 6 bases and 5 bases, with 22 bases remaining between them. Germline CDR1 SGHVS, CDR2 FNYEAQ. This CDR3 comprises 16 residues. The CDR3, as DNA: TGTGCCAGCAGTTTAACCCGGGACACACGGGGGACTGAAGCTTTCTTT. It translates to CASSLTRDTRGTEAFF.

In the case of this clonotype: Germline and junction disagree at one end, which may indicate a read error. CDR3 bases: TGTGCTAGCAGCTTGAGCTTTGCGGGTTTCAATGAGCAGTTCTTC. Translation gives CASSLSFAGFNEQFF. V and J are TRBV7-7 and TRBJ2-1, with D possibly matching TRBD2 (5 bases). The CDR3 consists of 15 residues. Germline V gives CDR1 SSHAT, CDR2 FNYEAQ (reference sequence). The entire variable domain, with the rest obtained from reference TRBV7-7 and TRBJ2-1, is as follows: GAGVSQSPRYKVTKRGQDVTLRCDPISSHATLYWYQQALGQGPEFLTYFNYEAQPDKSGLPSDRFSAERPEGSISTLTIQRTEQRDSAMYRCASSLSFAGFNEQFFGPGTRLTVL.

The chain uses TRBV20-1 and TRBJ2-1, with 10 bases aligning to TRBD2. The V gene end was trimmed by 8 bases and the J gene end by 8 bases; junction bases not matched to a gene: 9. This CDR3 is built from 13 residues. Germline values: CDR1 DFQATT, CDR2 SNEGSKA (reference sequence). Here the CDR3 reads CSTYGTSVYEQFF. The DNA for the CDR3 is TGCAGTACCTACGGGACTAGCGTATATGAGCAGTTCTTC.

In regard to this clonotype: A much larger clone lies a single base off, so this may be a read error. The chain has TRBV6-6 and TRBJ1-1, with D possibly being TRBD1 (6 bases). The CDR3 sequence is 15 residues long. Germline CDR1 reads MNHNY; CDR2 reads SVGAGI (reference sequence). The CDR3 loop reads CASSASLGANNEAFF. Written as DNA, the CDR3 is TGTGCCAGCAGCGCTTCCCTGGGGGCAAACAATGAAGCTTTCTTT.

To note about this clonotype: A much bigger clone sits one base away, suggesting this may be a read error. The CDR3 is CAGSLDTTEAFF. The CDR3 DNA sequence: TGTGCCGGCAGCCTAGACACCACTGAAGCTTTCTTT. The gene calls are TRBV7-6 and TRBJ1-1, with D uncertain. CDR1 and CDR2 from the germline V gene are SGHVS and FNYEAQ. This CDR3 region has 12 residues.

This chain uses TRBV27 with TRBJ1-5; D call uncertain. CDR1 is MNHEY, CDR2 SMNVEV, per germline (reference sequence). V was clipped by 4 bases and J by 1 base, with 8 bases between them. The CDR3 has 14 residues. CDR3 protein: CASSSGMSNQPQHF. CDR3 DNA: TGTGCCAGCAGTTCTGGGATGAGCAATCAGCCCCAGCATTTT.

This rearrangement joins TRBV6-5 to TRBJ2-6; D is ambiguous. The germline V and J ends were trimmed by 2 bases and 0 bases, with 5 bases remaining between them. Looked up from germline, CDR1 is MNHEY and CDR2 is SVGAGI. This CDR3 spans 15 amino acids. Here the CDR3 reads CASSYVPSGANVLTF. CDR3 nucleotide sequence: TGTGCCAGCAGTTACGTCCCCTCTGGGGCCAACGTCCTGACTTTC.

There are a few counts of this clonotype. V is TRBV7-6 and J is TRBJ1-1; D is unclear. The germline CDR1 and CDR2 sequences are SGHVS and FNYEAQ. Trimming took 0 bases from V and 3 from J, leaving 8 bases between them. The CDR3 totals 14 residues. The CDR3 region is CASSLARYDTEAFF. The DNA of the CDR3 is TGTGCCAGCAGCTTAGCTAGGTATGACACTGAAGCTTTCTTT.

CDR3 bases: TGTGCCAGCAGCGTCAGGACAGCGAACACCGGGGAGCTGTTTTTT. This sequence encodes CASSVRTANTGELFF. V and J are TRBV9 and TRBJ2-2; D possibly corresponds to TRBD1 (6 bases). This CDR3 comprises 15 residues. CDR1 and CDR2 from the germline V gene are SGDLS and YYNGEE. Trimming left V 2 bases short and J 0 bases short, with 8 bases between.

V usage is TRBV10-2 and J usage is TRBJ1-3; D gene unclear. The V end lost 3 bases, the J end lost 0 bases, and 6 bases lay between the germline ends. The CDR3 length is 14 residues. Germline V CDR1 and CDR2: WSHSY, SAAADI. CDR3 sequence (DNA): TGCGCCAGCAGTGACGGCCACTCTGGAAACACCATATATTTT. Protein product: CASSDGHSGNTIYF.

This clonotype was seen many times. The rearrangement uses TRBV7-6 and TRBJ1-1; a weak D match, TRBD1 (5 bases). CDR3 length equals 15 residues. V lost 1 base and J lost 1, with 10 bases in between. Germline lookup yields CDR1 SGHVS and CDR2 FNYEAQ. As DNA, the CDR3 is TGTGCCAGCAGCTTAGAGGGGCTGGCGAACACTGAAGCTTTCTTT. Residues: CASSLEGLANTEAFF.

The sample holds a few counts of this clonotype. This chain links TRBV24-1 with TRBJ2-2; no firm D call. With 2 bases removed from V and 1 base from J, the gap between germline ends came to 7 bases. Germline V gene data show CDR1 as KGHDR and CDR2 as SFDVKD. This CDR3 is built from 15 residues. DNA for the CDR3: TGTGCCACCAGTGATTGGGCCCGGAACACCGGGGAGCTGTTTTTT. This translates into CATSDWARNTGELFF.

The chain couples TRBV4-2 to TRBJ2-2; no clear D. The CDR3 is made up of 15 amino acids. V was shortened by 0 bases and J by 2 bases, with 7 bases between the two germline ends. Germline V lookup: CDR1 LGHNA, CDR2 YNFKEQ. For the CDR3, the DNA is TGTGCCAGCAGCCAAGACAGGATCAACACCGGGGAGCTGTTTTTT. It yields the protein CASSQDRINTGELFF.